Below, 6 T cell receptor beta chains from the same sample are listed, as sequenced in a study of CXCR3-negative and CXCR3-positive naive CD8 T cells. Findings of the study overall: CXCR3-positive naive cells carried more hydrophobic TRB CDR3s than CXCR3-negative naive cells did.

These TCRs are of unknown antigen specificity. The TRB cDNA libraries were prepared by 5' RACE with UMI labels. TCRdb re-called the 5' RACE reads and shows each CDR3 protein once, DNA omitted. Its table lists 60,000 to 70,000 distinct CDR3 sequences. Sequences were obtained from naive CXCR3+ CD8+ T cells from blood. Specified subset: CD45RO-CCR7+CD27+CD95- naive CD8+ T cells expressing CXCR3 (TNR3+). Receptor source: a human donor in good health. Some clones in this sample may be carry-over from other donors' samples.

The rearrangement joins TRBV20-1 to TRBJ2-2; the D call from TCRdb, TRBD1, cannot be confirmed without DNA. The CDR3 runs 15 residues. The germline V gene has CDR1 DFQATT and CDR2 SNEGSKA (reference sequence). The CDR3: CSARDPGRETGELFF.

This chain links TRBV28 with TRBJ2-1; TCRdb calls TRBD2, which cannot be checked without DNA. The V gene's germline CDR1 is MDHEN and CDR2 SYDVKM. The CDR3 runs to 16 residues. CDR3 amino acids: CASRSLAGGPYNEQFF.

The J gene is TRBJ2-7, the V gene TRBV25-1; lacking DNA, the TRBD2 call made by TCRdb goes unchecked. Germline CDR1 MGHDK, CDR2 SYGVNS. This CDR3 has 14 residues. CDR3 in amino acids: CASSLGTPLNEQYF.

This chain joins TRBV4-3 and TRBJ2-2; there is no DNA to check the TCRdb D call of TRBD2. The CDR3 sequence is 17 residues long. Germline values: CDR1 LGHNA, CDR2 YSLEER. The CDR3: CASSPDLAGVYTGELFF.

The V gene is TRBV12-5, the J gene TRBJ2-7; the D call from TCRdb, TRBD1, cannot be confirmed without DNA. This CDR3 contains 14 residues. Germline loops: CDR1 LGHNT, CDR2 FRNRAP. The CDR3: CASGLAGGKYEQYF.

The chain joins TRBV20-1 to TRBJ1-6. This CDR3 region has 14 residues. Germline V gene data show CDR1 as DFQATT and CDR2 as SNEGSKA (reference sequence). CDR3 region: CSARGPSVNSPLHF.